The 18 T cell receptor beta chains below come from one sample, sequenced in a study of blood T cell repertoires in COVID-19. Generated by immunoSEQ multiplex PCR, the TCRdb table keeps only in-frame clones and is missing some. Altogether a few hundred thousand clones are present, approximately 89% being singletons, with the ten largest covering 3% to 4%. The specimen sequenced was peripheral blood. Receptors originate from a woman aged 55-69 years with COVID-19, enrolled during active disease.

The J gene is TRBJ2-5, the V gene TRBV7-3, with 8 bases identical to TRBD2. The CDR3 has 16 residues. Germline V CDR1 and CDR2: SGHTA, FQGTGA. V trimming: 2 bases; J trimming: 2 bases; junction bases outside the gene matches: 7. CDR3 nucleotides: TGTGCCAGCAGCTTACGTCAGCGGGGGACGCAAGAGACCCAGTACTTC. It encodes CASSLRQRGTQETQYF.

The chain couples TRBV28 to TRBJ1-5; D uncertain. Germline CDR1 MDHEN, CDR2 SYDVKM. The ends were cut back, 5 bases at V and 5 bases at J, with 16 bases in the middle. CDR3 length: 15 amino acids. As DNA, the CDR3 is TGTGCCAGCAGTCCCGGTCGGTCGATCGATCAGCCCCAGCATTTT. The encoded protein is CASSPGRSIDQPQHF.

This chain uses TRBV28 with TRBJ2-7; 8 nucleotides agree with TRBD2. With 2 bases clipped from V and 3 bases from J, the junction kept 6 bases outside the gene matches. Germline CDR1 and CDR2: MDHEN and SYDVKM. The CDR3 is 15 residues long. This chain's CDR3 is CASSLTGGGGYEQYF. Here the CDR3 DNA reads TGTGCCAGCAGTTTAACGGGGGGGGGAGGCTACGAGCAGTACTTC.

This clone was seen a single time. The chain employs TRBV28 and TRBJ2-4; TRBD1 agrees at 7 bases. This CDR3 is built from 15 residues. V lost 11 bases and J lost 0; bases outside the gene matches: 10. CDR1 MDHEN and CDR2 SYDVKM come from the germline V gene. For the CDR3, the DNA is TGTGCCTGTAGAGGGGGCGTCCTAGCCAAAAACATTCAGTACTTC. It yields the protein CACRGGVLAKNIQYF.

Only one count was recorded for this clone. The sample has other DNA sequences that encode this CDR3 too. CDR3 in amino acids: CASSQAGLNTEAFF. CDR3 DNA sequence: TGCGCCAGCAGCCAGGCAGGGCTAAACACTGAAGCTTTCTTT. The gene calls are TRBV4-1 and TRBJ1-1, with D possibly matching TRBD1 (5 bases). V was cut by 3 bases and J by 2 bases, with 10 bases left in between. Per the germline V gene, CDR1 is MGHRA and CDR2 is YSYEKL. The CDR3 is 14 residues long.

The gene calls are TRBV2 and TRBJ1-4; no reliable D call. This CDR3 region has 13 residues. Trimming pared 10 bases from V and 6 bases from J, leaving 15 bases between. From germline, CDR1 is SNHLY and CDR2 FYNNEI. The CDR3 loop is CAINTYEYEKLFF. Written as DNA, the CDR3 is TGTGCCATCAATACTTACGAATATGAAAAACTGTTTTTT.

The CDR3 coding sequence is TGCGCCAGCAGCTCGGGACAGGGGGCTACTATAAACTATGGCTACACCTTC. Its translation: CASSSGQGATINYGYTF. The rearrangement joins TRBV5-1 to TRBJ1-2; the match to TRBD1 covers 12 bases. Germline trimming cut 3 bases from V and 2 bases from J; bases unmatched to any gene: 8. The CDR3 runs to 17 residues. The V gene's germline CDR1 is SGHRS and CDR2 YFSETQ.

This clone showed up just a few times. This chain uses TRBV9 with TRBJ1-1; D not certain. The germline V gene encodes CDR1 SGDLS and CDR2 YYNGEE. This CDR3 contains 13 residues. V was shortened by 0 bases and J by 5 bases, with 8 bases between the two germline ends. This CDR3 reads CASSVVAHTEAFF. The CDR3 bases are TGTGCCAGCAGCGTAGTGGCACATACTGAAGCTTTCTTT.

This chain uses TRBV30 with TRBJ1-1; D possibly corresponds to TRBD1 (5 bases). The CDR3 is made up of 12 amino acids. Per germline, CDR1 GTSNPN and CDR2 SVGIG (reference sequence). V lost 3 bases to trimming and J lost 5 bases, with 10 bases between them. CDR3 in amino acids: CAWRGEGTEAFF. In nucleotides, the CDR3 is TGTGCCTGGAGGGGGGAGGGAACTGAAGCTTTCTTT. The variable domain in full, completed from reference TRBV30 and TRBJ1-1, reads SQTIHQWPATLVQPVGSPLSLECTVEGTSNPNLYWYRQAAGRGLQLLFYSVGIGQISSEVPQNLSASRPQDRQFILSSKKLLLSDSGFYLCAWRGEGTEAFFGQGTRLTVV.

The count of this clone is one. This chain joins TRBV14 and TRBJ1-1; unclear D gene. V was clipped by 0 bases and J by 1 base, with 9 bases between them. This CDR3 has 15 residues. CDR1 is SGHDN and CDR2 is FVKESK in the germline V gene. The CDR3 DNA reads TGTGCCAGCAGCCAAGAGGCCACGTCGAACACTGAAGCTTTCTTT. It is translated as CASSQEATSNTEAFF. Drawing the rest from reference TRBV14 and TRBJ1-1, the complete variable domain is EAGVTQFPSHSVIEKGQTVTLRCDPISGHDNLYWYRRVMGKEIKFLLHFVKESKQDESGMPNNRFLAERTGGTYSTLKVQPAELEDSGVYFCASSQEATSNTEAFFGQGTRLTVV.

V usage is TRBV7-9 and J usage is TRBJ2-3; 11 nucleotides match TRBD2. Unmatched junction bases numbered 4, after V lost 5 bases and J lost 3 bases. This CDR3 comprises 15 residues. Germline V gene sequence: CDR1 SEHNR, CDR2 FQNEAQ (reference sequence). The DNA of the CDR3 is TGTGCCAGCAGCCAGGGACTAGCGGTGACAGATACGCAGTATTTT. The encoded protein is CASSQGLAVTDTQYF.

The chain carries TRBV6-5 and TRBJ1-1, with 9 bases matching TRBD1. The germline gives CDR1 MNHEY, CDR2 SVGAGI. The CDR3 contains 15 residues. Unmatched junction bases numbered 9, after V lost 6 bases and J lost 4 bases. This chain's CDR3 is CASRPPTGGRTEAFF. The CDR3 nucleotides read TGTGCCAGCAGGCCCCCGACAGGGGGACGCACTGAAGCTTTCTTT.

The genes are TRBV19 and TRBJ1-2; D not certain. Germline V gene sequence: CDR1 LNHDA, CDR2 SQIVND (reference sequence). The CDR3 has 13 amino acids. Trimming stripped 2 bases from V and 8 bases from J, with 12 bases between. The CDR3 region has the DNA TGTGCCAGTAGTATACGGGCCGAGGGAGGCTACACCTTC. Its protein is CASSIRAEGGYTF.

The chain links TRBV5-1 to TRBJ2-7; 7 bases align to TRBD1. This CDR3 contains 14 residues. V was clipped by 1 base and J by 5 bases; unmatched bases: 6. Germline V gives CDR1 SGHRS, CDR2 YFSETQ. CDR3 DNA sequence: TGCGCCAGCAGCTTGCAGGGGGAATGGAACGAGCAGTACTTC. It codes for CASSLQGEWNEQYF.

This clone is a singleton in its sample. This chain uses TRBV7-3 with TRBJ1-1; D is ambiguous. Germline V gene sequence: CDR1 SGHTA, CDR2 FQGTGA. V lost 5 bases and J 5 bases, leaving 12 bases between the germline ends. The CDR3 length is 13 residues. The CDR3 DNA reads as TGTGCCAGCAGCCGCACGTCGGGGACTGAAGCTTTCTTT. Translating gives CASSRTSGTEAFF.

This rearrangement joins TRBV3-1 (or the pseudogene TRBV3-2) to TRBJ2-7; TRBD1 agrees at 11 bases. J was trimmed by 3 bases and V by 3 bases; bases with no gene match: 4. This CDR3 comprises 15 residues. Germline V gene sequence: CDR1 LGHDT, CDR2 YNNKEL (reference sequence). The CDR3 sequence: CASSHTGTGGYEQYF. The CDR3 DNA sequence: TGTGCCAGCAGCCATACCGGGACAGGGGGCTACGAGCAGTACTTC.

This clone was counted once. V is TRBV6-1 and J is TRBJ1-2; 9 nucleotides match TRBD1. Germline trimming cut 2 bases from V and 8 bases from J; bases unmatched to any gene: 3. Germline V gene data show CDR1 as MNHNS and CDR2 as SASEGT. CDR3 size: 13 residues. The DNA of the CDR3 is TGTGCCAGCAGTGAACGGGACAGGGACGGCTACACCTTC. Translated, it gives CASSERDRDGYTF.

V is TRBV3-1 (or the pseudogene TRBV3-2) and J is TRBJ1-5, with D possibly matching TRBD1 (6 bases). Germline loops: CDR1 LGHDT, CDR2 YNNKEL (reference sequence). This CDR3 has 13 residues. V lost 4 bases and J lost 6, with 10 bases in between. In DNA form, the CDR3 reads TGTGCCAGCAGCCGGACAGATTCTCAGCCCCAGCATTTT. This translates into CASSRTDSQPQHF.